These 19 T cell receptor beta chains came from one sample sequenced in a study of T cells after yellow fever vaccination. MiXCR, run by TCRdb on the 5' RACE reads, gives a single entry per CDR3 protein. Altogether 340,000 or so distinct CDR3 sequences are present, approximately 12% being singletons, with the ten largest covering 2.5% to 4%. Material: CD4+ T cells sorted from PBMCs, obtained 15 days after the yellow fever booster vaccination. Receptors originate from a man younger than 35 who received the YFV17D yellow fever vaccine.

The table lists this clonotype with many counts. The chain couples TRBV7-2 to TRBJ2-1, with 13 nucleotides matching TRBD2. The germline gives CDR1 SGHTA, CDR2 FQGNSA. Trimming at V came to 5 bases and at J to 6 bases, leaving 4 bases not matched to a gene. This CDR3 is built from 15 residues. This CDR3 is CASSPGLAGANEQFF. The CDR3 DNA reads TGTGCCAGCAGCCCCGGACTAGCGGGGGCCAATGAGCAGTTCTTC.

This clonotype was recorded a few times. V gene TRBV7-2 combines with J gene TRBJ2-5; D uncertain. The CDR3 extends over 13 amino acids. CDR1 and CDR2 (germline): SGHTA, FQGNSA. Trimming removed 2 bases from V and 5 bases from J, with 9 bases in between. The CDR3: CASSLNRLETQYF. CDR3 DNA: TGTGCCAGCAGCTTAAACAGACTCGAGACCCAGTACTTC.

This sequence joins TRBV27 and TRBJ1-4; D is perhaps TRBD1 (5 bases). Trimming stripped 7 bases from V and 3 bases from J, with 27 bases between. Germline CDR1 MNHEY, CDR2 SMNVEV (reference sequence). This CDR3 is 19 amino acids long. In DNA, the CDR3 is TGTGCCAGCACCTCCGGCCGGGGCTCGAGCGGTGTCTCTAATGAAAAACTGTTTTTT. This codes for CASTSGRGSSGVSNEKLFF. Full variable domain (missing parts from reference TRBV27 and TRBJ1-4): EAQVTQNPRYLITVTGKKLTVTCSQNMNHEYMSWYRQDPGLGLRQIYYSMNVEVTDKGDVPEGYKVSRKEKRNFPLILESPSPNQTSLYFCASTSGRGSSGVSNEKLFFGSGTQLSVL.

This chain joins TRBV6-5 and TRBJ1-1; TRBD1 matches 8 bases. The CDR3 has 16 amino acids. Trimming at V came to 6 bases and at J to 0 bases, leaving 9 bases not matched to a gene. Germline V gene sequence: CDR1 MNHEY, CDR2 SVGAGI. The CDR3 nucleotides read TGTGCCAGCAGCCACCCCCGACAGGGGATGAACACTGAAGCTTTCTTT. Amino acid sequence: CASSHPRQGMNTEAFF.

V and J are TRBV11-2 and TRBJ2-3; D is unclear. The V end was cut by 2 bases, the J end by 3 bases, with 9 bases between. CDR3 length: 14 residues. The germline gives CDR1 SGHAT, CDR2 FQNNGV. CDR3 residues: CASSLLGWTDTQYF. CDR3 coding DNA: TGTGCCAGCAGCTTATTGGGCTGGACAGATACGCAGTATTTT. Based on the CDR3 plus reference TRBV11-2 and TRBJ2-3, the full variable domain is EAGVAQSPRYKIIEKRQSVAFWCNPISGHATLYWYQQILGQGPKLLIQFQNNGVVDDSQLPKDRFSAERLKGVDSTLKIQPAKLEDSAVYLCASSLLGWTDTQYFGPGTRLTVL.

This clonotype was counted between two and nine times. This chain links TRBV5-6 with TRBJ2-4, with TRBD2 matching over 7 bases. Germline CDR1 and CDR2: SGHDT and YYEEEE. This CDR3 contains 14 residues. With 3 bases clipped from V and 4 bases from J, the junction kept 4 bases outside the gene matches. The CDR3, as DNA: TGTGCCAGCAGCTATCAGGGAGGGAAAAACATTCAGTACTTC. Its protein product is CASSYQGGKNIQYF.

This clonotype was recorded a few times. The chain carries TRBV7-3 and TRBJ2-1; the D is unclear. This CDR3 has 13 amino acids. Trimming cost V 2 bases and J 8 bases, with 10 bases left between them. CDR1 SGHTA and CDR2 FQGTGA come from the germline V gene. CDR3 in amino acids: CASSLRYADEQFF. In DNA form, the CDR3 reads TGTGCCAGCAGCTTACGTTACGCGGATGAGCAGTTCTTC.

This clonotype was found a few times. V and J are TRBV5-1 and TRBJ2-5; 10 nucleotides agree with TRBD1. V trimming: 0 bases; J trimming: 5 bases; junction bases outside the gene matches: 4. The V gene's germline CDR1 is SGHRS and CDR2 YFSETQ. The CDR3 runs 15 residues. The CDR3 sequence is CASSLVGDRGETQYF. The CDR3 DNA sequence: TGCGCCAGCAGCTTGGTTGGGGACAGGGGTGAGACCCAGTACTTC.

V usage is TRBV14 and J usage is TRBJ2-1, with TRBD1 matching over 8 bases. CDR1 is SGHDN, CDR2 FVKESK, per germline. The CDR3 runs to 18 residues. With 6 bases clipped from V and 8 bases from J, the junction kept 21 bases outside the gene matches. The CDR3 here is CASSAWTGRSGKVDEQFF. In DNA, the CDR3 is TGTGCCAGCAGTGCGTGGACAGGGAGATCGGGAAAAGTAGATGAGCAGTTCTTC.

This clonotype was recorded a few times. V is TRBV6-5 and J is TRBJ1-2, with D unclear. Trimming removed 8 bases at V and 6 bases at J, with 16 bases between. The CDR3 loop spans 13 amino acids. Per the germline V gene, CDR1 is MNHEY and CDR2 is SVGAGI. Written as DNA, the CDR3 is TGTGCCAGCCGGACGGGCAGGATTCATGGCTACACCTTC. Its translation is CASRTGRIHGYTF.

This clonotype occurred a few times. V usage is TRBV15 and J usage is TRBJ2-6; 7 bases agree with TRBD1. Germline values: CDR1 LNHNV, CDR2 YYDKDF (reference sequence). V dropped 3 bases and J dropped 11; count of bases not matched to a gene: 7. CDR3 size: 14 residues. CDR3 sequence reads: CATSRRQGAYVLTF. Written as DNA, the CDR3 is TGTGCCACCAGCAGGAGACAGGGTGCGTACGTCCTGACTTTC.

The V gene is TRBV5-4, the J gene TRBJ1-2; D is ambiguous. CDR3 length equals 14 residues. Germline assignment: CDR1 SGHNT and CDR2 YYREEE (reference sequence). V was clipped by 0 bases and J by 5 bases, with 11 bases between them. CDR3 in DNA: TGTGCCAGCAGCTTGGCAGAAGGTCGGTATGGCTACACCTTC. This translates into CASSLAEGRYGYTF.

This sequence joins TRBV9 and TRBJ1-1; 9 bases fit TRBD1. The CDR3 extends over 14 amino acids. V dropped 3 bases and J dropped 3; count of bases not matched to a gene: 3. From germline, CDR1 is SGDLS and CDR2 YYNGEE. CDR3 sequence reads: CASSAGQGHTEAFF. The CDR3 DNA sequence: TGTGCCAGCAGCGCGGGACAGGGTCACACTGAAGCTTTCTTT.

This clonotype was seen a handful of times. The chain carries TRBV20-1 and TRBJ2-1; D unresolved. V lost 7 bases and J lost 0, with 10 bases in between. The CDR3 consists of 13 residues. Germline CDR1 is DFQATT and CDR2 is SNEGSKA (reference sequence). The CDR3 spells CSVATYSYNEQFF. The CDR3 DNA is TGCAGTGTAGCTACTTACTCCTACAATGAGCAGTTCTTC.

This clonotype occurred many times. This chain joins TRBV4-1 and TRBJ1-1; 7 bases align to TRBD1. CDR1 and CDR2 from the germline V gene are MGHRA and YSYEKL. Trimming at V came to 3 bases and at J to 4 bases, leaving 8 bases not matched to a gene. The CDR3 has 15 residues. DNA of the CDR3: TGCGCCAGCAGCCACAGTAGACAGGGAGGCACTGAAGCTTTCTTT. Translating it yields CASSHSRQGGTEAFF.

This clonotype was observed many times. This sequence joins TRBV28 and TRBJ2-1; tentatively, D is TRBD2 (6 bases). Deletions cut 0 bases from V and 0 bases from J, with 12 bases between. The CDR3 extends over 17 amino acids. In germline, CDR1 is MDHEN, CDR2 SYDVKM. This chain's CDR3 is CASSLWGGTSSYNEQFF. As DNA, the CDR3 is TGTGCCAGCAGTTTATGGGGCGGGACCAGCTCCTACAATGAGCAGTTCTTC.

This clonotype has just a few counts. The chain has TRBV11-2 and TRBJ2-3, with D maybe TRBD1 (5 bases). V gave up 5 bases and J gave up 5 bases, with 11 bases separating them. The germline CDR1 and CDR2 sequences are SGHAT and FQNNGV. CDR3 length: 13 residues. CDR3 in DNA: TGTGCCAGCAGCCCCCAGGGTTTAGATACGCAGTATTTT. Its translation is CASSPQGLDTQYF.

The chain has TRBV29-1 and TRBJ2-2; 9 bases are shared with TRBD1. The V gene's germline CDR1 is SQVTM and CDR2 ANQGSEA. The trim removed 7 bases at V and 3 bases at J, leaving 3 bases unmatched. CDR3 length: 13 residues. The CDR3 region has the DNA TGCAGCGCGGACAGGGGATACACCGGGGAGCTGTTTTTT. Translating gives CSADRGYTGELFF.

V and J are TRBV5-1 and TRBJ2-1; perhaps TRBD2 as D (5 bases). Germline V gene sequence: CDR1 SGHRS, CDR2 YFSETQ. This CDR3 has 15 residues. V lost 0 bases, J lost 5 bases, and 12 bases lay in between. In DNA form, the CDR3 reads TGCGCCAGCAGCTTGGTCGGGATAGGCGACAATGAGCAGTTCTTC. This gives the protein CASSLVGIGDNEQFF.